A single sample is the source of the 31 T cell receptor beta chains below, sequenced in a study of PD-1 blockade in classical Hodgkin lymphoma. Some clones are missing from TCRdb's copy, which holds only in-frame ones; the method was immunoSEQ multiplex PCR. The sample holds about 13,000 clones, around nine tenths seen once. After autologous stem cell transplantation all patients relapsed, and prior brentuximab vedotin exposure differed between cohorts. This specimen was peripheral blood mononuclear cells (PBMCs), taken at baseline. The receptors here all came from a human donor with classical Hodgkin lymphoma.

This chain connects TRBV11-2 to TRBJ1-1; TRBD1 agrees at 8 bases. Germline lookup yields CDR1 SGHAT and CDR2 FQNNGV. The length of the CDR3 is 15 residues. Trimming at V came to 2 bases and at J to 5 bases, leaving 7 bases not matched to a gene. This chain's CDR3 is CASSLTRRGHTEAFF. The DNA of the CDR3 is TGTGCCAGCAGCTTAACCCGCAGGGGGCATACTGAAGCTTTCTTT.

J is TRBJ2-7 and V is TRBV11-2; D perhaps matches TRBD2 (7 bases). The CDR3 has 14 amino acids. Trimming removed 7 bases at V and 2 bases at J, with 15 bases between. CDR1 is SGHAT and CDR2 is FQNNGV in the germline V gene. The CDR3 DNA reads as TGTGCCAGCAAGGGGGGGGGCCCCCCCTACGAGCAGTACTTC. It is translated as CASKGGGPPYEQYF.

The rearrangement links TRBV7-9 to TRBJ2-5, with D possibly matching TRBD2 (7 bases). The germline V gene has CDR1 SEHNR and CDR2 FQNEAQ (reference sequence). V gave up 2 bases and J gave up 0 bases, with 19 bases separating them. The CDR3 consists of 18 residues. CDR3 in amino acids: CASSLTLIQRDNQETQYF. CDR3 bases: TGTGCCAGCAGCTTAACGCTTATACAGCGGGACAACCAAGAGACCCAGTACTTC.

The genes are TRBV12-5 and TRBJ1-5; the D is unclear. This CDR3 spans 12 amino acids. Germline assignment: CDR1 LGHNT and CDR2 FRNRAP. Between the trimmed V and J ends, which lost 0 bases and 8 bases, there was a span of 5 bases. The CDR3 nucleotides are TGTGCTAGTGGTTTGGTACTTGAGCCCCAGCATTTT. It is translated as CASGLVLEPQHF.

This clone was observed once. This chain links TRBV6-5 with TRBJ2-4, with D possibly called TRBD1 or TRBD2 (5 bases each). With 4 bases removed from V and 5 bases from J, the gap between germline ends came to 15 bases. The CDR3 contains 15 residues. Germline CDR1 and CDR2: MNHEY and SVGAGI. CDR3 DNA: TGTGCCAGCAGTTGGACGCCCCGGGGACAAAACATTCAGTACTTC. Its translation is CASSWTPRGQNIQYF.

This chain connects TRBV5-4 to TRBJ2-2, with D perhaps assigned TRBD1 or TRBD2 (6 bases each). This CDR3 is built from 19 residues. Germline V gives CDR1 SGHNT, CDR2 YYREEE (reference sequence). Trimming removed 0 bases at V and 5 bases at J, with 23 bases between. This chain's CDR3 is CASSLDQLISLGGTGELFF. For the CDR3, the DNA is TGTGCCAGCAGCTTGGACCAGCTTATAAGTCTAGGGGGGACCGGGGAGCTGTTTTTT.

V usage is TRBV6-5 and J usage is TRBJ1-1, with D maybe TRBD1 (6 bases). The V end lost 2 bases, the J end lost 5 bases, and 15 bases lay between the germline ends. CDR3 length: 15 amino acids. Germline-derived CDR1 and CDR2 are MNHEY and SVGAGI. Written as DNA, the CDR3 is TGTGCCAGCAGTTACGATCACAGGGAGGGTACTGAAGCTTTCTTT. It codes for CASSYDHREGTEAFF.

The chain combines TRBV7-9 with TRBJ1-1; tentative D call: TRBD1 (5 bases). Germline lookup yields CDR1 SEHNR and CDR2 FQNEAQ (reference sequence). The V end was cut by 4 bases, the J end by 8 bases, with 14 bases between. The CDR3 length is 13 residues. The CDR3 loop reads CASSYRDSLEAFF. The CDR3 DNA sequence: TGTGCCAGCAGCTACCGGGACTCCTTAGAAGCTTTCTTT. The full variable domain, its missing parts supplied by reference TRBV7-9 and TRBJ1-1, is DTGVSQNPRHKITKRGQNVTFRCDPISEHNRLYWYRQTLGQGPEFLTYFQNEAQLEKSRLLSDRFSAERPKGSFSTLEIQRTEQGDSAMYLCASSYRDSLEAFFGQGTRLTVV.

This clone was found a few times. The chain has TRBV19 and TRBJ1-4; 8 nucleotides line up with TRBD1. CDR1 and CDR2 from the germline V gene are LNHDA and SQIVND (reference sequence). After removal of 4 bases from V and 2 bases from J, the junction contained 6 bases not matched to a gene. The CDR3 is 16 residues long. This chain's CDR3 is CASSTTGVLTNEKLFF. CDR3 DNA sequence: TGTGCCAGTAGTACGACAGGGGTGTTGACTAATGAAAAACTGTTTTTT.

The rearrangement links TRBV5-1 to TRBJ2-3; no clear D. Deletions cut 4 bases from V and 0 bases from J, with 12 bases between. CDR3 length: 15 amino acids. Germline lookup yields CDR1 SGHRS and CDR2 YFSETQ. CDR3 DNA: TGCGCCAGCAGCCCCCGGACCGTTAGCACAGATACGCAGTATTTT. Amino acids: CASSPRTVSTDTQYF.

The chain uses TRBV2 and TRBJ1-6, with D perhaps TRBD1 (5 bases). V lost 3 bases and J 9 bases, leaving 12 bases between the germline ends. The CDR3 is 14 amino acids. CDR1 is SNHLY and CDR2 is FYNNEI in the germline V gene. CDR3 nucleotide sequence: TGTGCCAGCAGTGACCTGTTTCAGGGTTCACCCCTCCACTTT. Translated, it gives CASSDLFQGSPLHF.

V is TRBV27 and J is TRBJ2-7; a possible D gene is TRBD1 (6 bases). The V and J ends lost 5 bases and 3 bases respectively, with 8 bases between them. Per germline, CDR1 MNHEY and CDR2 SMNVEV (reference sequence). CDR3 size: 12 residues. The CDR3: CASSTGFYEQYF. DNA for the CDR3: TGTGCCAGCAGTACAGGGTTCTACGAGCAGTACTTC.

The V gene is TRBV5-5, the J gene TRBJ1-4; D not resolved. Germline CDR1 and CDR2: SGHKS and YYEKEE (reference sequence). This CDR3 spans 17 amino acids. The V end was cut by 3 bases, the J end by 7 bases, with 22 bases between. CDR3 coding DNA: TGTGCCAGCAGCTACGGACTGGAAAGCGTTAATACTGAAAAACTGTTTTTT. Protein sequence: CASSYGLESVNTEKLFF.

V usage is TRBV11-2 and J usage is TRBJ2-7; 9 nucleotides align to TRBD2. CDR1 and CDR2 from the germline V gene are SGHAT and FQNNGV. CDR3 size: 15 residues. V was pared by 1 base and J by 3 bases, with 4 bases of the junction left unmatched. The CDR3 sequence is CASSLVAGGVYEQYF. As DNA, the CDR3 is TGTGCCAGCAGCTTAGTGGCGGGAGGGGTCTACGAGCAGTACTTC.

In this sample, this clone turned up once. Other DNA sequences within the sample encode an identical CDR3. V is TRBV11-3 and J is TRBJ2-6; D is uncertain. Looked up from germline, CDR1 is SGHNT and CDR2 is YENEEA. The V and J ends lost 2 bases and 0 bases respectively, with 5 bases between them. The length of the CDR3 is 15 residues. This CDR3 reads CASSLYSSGANVLTF. The CDR3 region has the DNA TGTGCCAGCAGCTTATACAGCTCTGGGGCCAACGTCCTGACTTTC.

The chain links TRBV29-1 to TRBJ2-1; D possibly corresponds to TRBD2 (6 bases). The CDR3 length is 12 residues. The V end lost 4 bases, the J end lost 7 bases, and 11 bases lay between the germline ends. Germline V gene lookup returns CDR1 SQVTM and CDR2 ANQGSEA. CDR3 nucleotide sequence: TGCAGCGTTGCGGGAGAAGGTAATGAGCAGTTCTTC. This translates into CSVAGEGNEQFF.

The rearrangement links TRBV4-1 to TRBJ1-1; possible D gene TRBD1, 6 bases. Germline loops: CDR1 MGHRA, CDR2 YSYEKL. The CDR3 is 14 residues long. Deletions cut 4 bases from V and 8 bases from J, with 17 bases between. The CDR3 protein is CASSLHVTGTEAFF. The DNA of the CDR3 is TGCGCCAGCAGCCTGCATGTGACAGGTACAGAAGCTTTCTTT.

This clone was seen only a few times. The chain has TRBV4-2 and TRBJ2-1, with TRBD2 identical over 10 bases. Per germline, CDR1 LGHNA and CDR2 YNFKEQ. This CDR3 spans 17 amino acids. The V and J ends lost 0 bases and 3 bases, in that order; junction bases with no gene match: 5. CDR3: CASSQDESGGVYNEQFF. The DNA for the CDR3 is TGTGCCAGCAGCCAAGACGAAAGCGGGGGGGTCTACAATGAGCAGTTCTTC.

The CDR3 DNA is TGTGCCAGCAGTTTACTGGGGGAGGGAGCCAAAAACATTCAGTACTTC. This codes for CASSLLGEGAKNIQYF. The rearrangement uses TRBV27 and TRBJ2-4; 7 bases match TRBD2. V shed 2 bases and J 0 bases; nucleotides not matched to a gene: 4. Germline V gene sequence: CDR1 MNHEY, CDR2 SMNVEV (reference sequence). The CDR3 sequence is 16 residues long.

V is TRBV6-6 and J is TRBJ1-3, with D hard to call. The germline gives CDR1 MNHNY, CDR2 SVGAGI (reference sequence). V was cut by 6 bases and J by 0 bases, with 12 bases left in between. The CDR3 sequence is 15 residues long. Here the CDR3 DNA reads TGTGCCAGCAGAGTCAGTTGGACCTCTGGAAACACCATATATTTT. Protein sequence: CASRVSWTSGNTIYF.

V usage is TRBV6-5 and J usage is TRBJ2-2; 8 bases line up with TRBD2. Germline CDR1 is MNHEY and CDR2 is SVGAGI. The CDR3 has 12 amino acids. The V gene end was trimmed by 8 bases and the J gene end by 6 bases; junction bases not matched to a gene: 2. CDR3 nucleotides: TGTGCCAGCGGGCGGGAGGCCGGGGAGCTGTTTTTT. Protein: CASGREAGELFF.

The chain is built from TRBV6-5 and TRBJ1-1, with TRBD1 matching over 7 bases. The CDR3 has 14 residues. CDR1 is MNHEY, CDR2 SVGAGI, per germline. With 11 bases clipped from V and 5 bases from J, the junction kept 14 bases outside the gene matches. CDR3 in amino acids: CAVMGTAGGTEAFF. The CDR3 DNA reads as TGTGCCGTCATGGGGACAGCCGGAGGGACTGAAGCTTTCTTT.

This chain uses TRBV6-9 with TRBJ1-6; D unclear. Trimming removed 4 bases at V and 9 bases at J, with 13 bases between. The CDR3 contains 14 residues. Germline V gene data show CDR1 as MNHGY and CDR2 as SVAAGI. Written as DNA, the CDR3 is TGTGCCAGCAGTTTTGGCAGTATAGTTTCACCCCTCCACTTT. Residues: CASSFGSIVSPLHF.

The chain recombines TRBV7-9 with TRBJ1-1; TRBD1 agrees at 8 bases. The germline CDR1 and CDR2 sequences are SEHNR and FQNEAQ (reference sequence). This CDR3 has 15 amino acids. V lost 5 bases, J lost 1 base, and 6 bases stayed unmatched. CDR3 DNA sequence: TGTGCCAGCAGCCCCTGGGACAGGTGGAACACTGAAGCTTTCTTT. Translation gives CASSPWDRWNTEAFF. Supplemented by reference TRBV7-9 and TRBJ1-1, the full variable domain reads DTGVSQNPRHKITKRGQNVTFRCDPISEHNRLYWYRQTLGQGPEFLTYFQNEAQLEKSRLLSDRFSAERPKGSFSTLEIQRTEQGDSAMYLCASSPWDRWNTEAFFGQGTRLTVV.

The chain uses TRBV9 and TRBJ2-2; TRBD1 matches at 9 bases. Germline trimming cut 3 bases from V and 0 bases from J; bases unmatched to any gene: 18. Germline CDR1 and CDR2: SGDLS and YYNGEE. The CDR3 sequence is 21 residues long. CDR3 residues: CASSGNHQDRGELANTGELFF. The CDR3 DNA reads as TGTGCCAGCAGCGGGAATCACCAGGACAGGGGCGAACTTGCGAACACCGGGGAGCTGTTTTTT.

The chain combines TRBV5-1 with TRBJ2-1; 13 bases line up with TRBD2. CDR1 SGHRS and CDR2 YFSETQ come from the germline V gene. The trim removed 0 bases at V and 2 bases at J, leaving 5 bases unmatched. The CDR3 runs 18 residues. CDR3 nucleotide sequence: TGCGCCAGCAGCTTGGGACTAGCGGGGGGAAGCCCCTACAATGAGCAGTTCTTC. Its protein is CASSLGLAGGSPYNEQFF.

The count of this clone is one. The chain combines TRBV6-1 with TRBJ1-4, with a weak D call TRBD1 (5 bases). There are 14 residues in the CDR3. The germline V and J ends were trimmed by 3 bases and 4 bases, with 9 bases remaining between them. Germline V CDR1 and CDR2: MNHNS, SASEGT. DNA of the CDR3: TGTGCCAGCAGTGACCGACAGCTTAATGAAAAACTGTTTTTT. Its translation is CASSDRQLNEKLFF.

The V gene is TRBV27, the J gene TRBJ1-2, with 9 bases aligning to TRBD1. Germline lookup yields CDR1 MNHEY and CDR2 SMNVEV (reference sequence). This CDR3 region has 15 residues. The junction had 5 bases not matched to a gene; V was cut back by 5 bases and J by 1 base. CDR3 protein: CASSGTGGNNYGYTF. As DNA, the CDR3 is TGTGCCAGCAGTGGAACAGGGGGCAATAACTATGGCTACACCTTC.

The genes are TRBV11-2 and TRBJ2-2; D gene uncertain. The CDR3 is 13 residues long. Germline V CDR1 and CDR2: SGHAT, FQNNGV. V lost 1 base and J 7 bases, leaving 7 bases between the germline ends. The CDR3 is CASSLVRIGELFF. As DNA, the CDR3 is TGTGCCAGCAGCTTAGTGAGAATCGGGGAGCTGTTTTTT.

This clone was seen a single time. The genes are TRBV11-2 and TRBJ2-3; 8 bases are shared with TRBD2. V shed 4 bases and J 2 bases; nucleotides not matched to a gene: 11. The CDR3 extends over 17 amino acids. Per the germline V gene, CDR1 is SGHAT and CDR2 is FQNNGV. The CDR3 DNA sequence: TGTGCCAGCAGCTCGGGGGTAGCGGGGACACTCACAGATACGCAGTATTTT. Its translation is CASSSGVAGTLTDTQYF.

This rearrangement joins TRBV6-1 to TRBJ2-5; weak D call: TRBD2 (5 bases). This CDR3 region has 13 residues. With 8 bases removed from V and 4 bases from J, the gap between germline ends came to 14 bases. From germline, CDR1 is MNHNS and CDR2 SASEGT. The CDR3 spells CASLKVEGETQYF. Written as DNA, the CDR3 is TGTGCCAGCCTTAAGGTCGAGGGAGAGACCCAGTACTTC.